The clone carrying this T cell receptor beta chain has more than one count but fewer than ten. In germline, CDR1 is SGHDT, CDR2 YYEEEE. CDR3 length equals 16 residues. J gave up 3 bases and V 2 bases, and 3 bases lay outside the gene matches. The PCR made use of 60 Vbeta and 13 Jbeta primers. Method: immunoSEQ multiplex PCR; TCRdb's copy keeps in-frame clones and lacks some. The sample holds 150,000 to 200,000 clones, approximately 12% seen once. This record comes from a study of cytomegalovirus exposure and HLA in healthy donors. This clonotype was obtained from a man in his fifties in good health and CMV-seropositive. The chain uses TRBV5-6 and TRBJ2-3; 13 bases are a match to TRBD2. Input material: PBMCs. Written as DNA, the CDR3 is TGTGCCAGCAGCTTTTTGACTAGCGGGGGGACAGATACGCAGTATTTT. Translated: CASSFLTSGGTDTQYF.